The T cell receptor (beta chain) described here comes from a study of graft-versus-host responses after intestinal transplantation. Study-level points and caveats: Early HvG declines after transplant were associated with peak circulating GvH clone levels.

CDR1 SGHNT and CDR2 YENEEA come from the germline V gene. V was shortened by 1 base and J by 7 bases, with 8 bases between the two germline ends. The CDR3 is made up of 13 amino acids. In regard to this clone: No antigen is known for it. The same CDR3 is also encoded by other DNA sequences in this sample.

TCRdb keeps only in-frame clones here, not all; method: immunoSEQ multiplex PCR. The sample yields over 120,000 clones, about nine tenths seen once. The material was unstimulated CD4+ T cells sorted from spleen or lymph node cells, obtained before intestinal transplant. This chain uses TRBV11-3 with TRBJ1-5; D gene uncertain. This TCR came from a human donor who received an intestinal transplant. The DNA for the CDR3 is TGTGCCAGCAGCTTAGGGGTGGACCAGCCCCAGCATTTT. This encodes CASSLGVDQPQHF. The complete variable domain, with remaining parts taken from reference TRBV11-3 and TRBJ1-5, reads EAGVVQSPRYKIIEKKQPVAFWCNPISGHNTLYWYLQNLGQGPELLIRYENEEAVDDSQLPKDRFSAERLKGVDSTLKIQPAELGDSAVYLCASSLGVDQPQHFGDGTRLSIL.